This is a list of T cell receptor beta chains from one sample in a study of blood T cell repertoires in COVID-19. Sequencing used immunoSEQ multiplex PCR; TCRdb keeps in-frame clones, though not all of them. The table includes a few hundred thousand clones, 75% to 90% detected once. Source material: peripheral blood. The receptors come from a woman in her fifties or sixties with acute or convalescent COVID-19. Both conserved end residues are part of each CDR3. A D gene is named only where the DNA matches it firmly. Clone size is stated in some rows and not others, as once, few, many or a class when expanded.

16,-,TRBJ2-3,-,TRBV6-1,TGTGCCAGCAGTGCCCTACGGACAGCTAGCACAGATACGCAGTATTTT,CASSALRTASTDTQYF
15,-,TRBJ1-2,TRBD1,TRBV3-1/TRBV3-2,TGTGCCAGCAGCCAGGGGACAGGGGGTTTCTATGGCTACACCTTC,CASSQGTGGFYGYTF
16,-,TRBJ2-2,-,TRBV3-1/TRBV3-2,TGTGCCAGCAGCCAAGTTGTACAGGTTCCCACCGGGGAGCTGTTTTTT,CASSQVVQVPTGELFF
15,once,TRBJ2-7,TRBD2,TRBV28,TGTGCCAGCAGGGTGGGAGGGCCAAATCCCTACGAGCAGTACTTC,CASRVGGPNPYEQYF
18,few,TRBJ2-4,-,TRBV4-1,TGCGCCAGCAGCCAAGATAGAGGCGCCGGGACAAAGATTCTCATTCAGTACTTC,CASSQDRGAGTKILIQYF
13,-,TRBJ2-5,-,TRBV29-1,TGCAGCGTTGAGGTCAGGGGGGAGGAGACCCAGTACTTC,CSVEVRGEETQYF
12,-,TRBJ1-1,-,TRBV12-3/TRBV12-4,TGTGCCAGCAGTTTGAGGAACACTGAAGCTTTCTTT,CASSLRNTEAFF
16,-,TRBJ2-3,TRBD1,TRBV7-2,TGTGCCAGCAGCTGGGGGGGGACAGGGAGCACAGATACGCAGTATTTT,CASSWGGTGSTDTQYF
14,-,TRBJ1-2,TRBD1,TRBV5-1,TGCGCCAGCAGCTTCCAGACAGGGAGCTATGGCTACACCTTC,CASSFQTGSYGYTF
18,-,TRBJ2-2,TRBD1,TRBV4-2,TGTGCCAGCAGCCAAGAGGTCCAACAGGGGGCATACACCGGGGAGCTGTTTTTT,CASSQEVQQGAYTGELFF
15,-,TRBJ2-7,-,TRBV4-3,TGCGCCAGCAGCCAAGAGACGACTGGAGCCTACGAGCAGTACTTC,CASSQETTGAYEQYF
14,-,TRBJ2-7,-,TRBV5-5,TGTGCCAGCTTCCGGGACACCTATTCCTACGAGCAGTACTTC,CASFRDTYSYEQYF
13,-,TRBJ1-2,-,TRBV7-9,TGTGCCAGCACCCAGGACAGTTTCTATGGCTACACCTTC,CASTQDSFYGYTF
12,-,TRBJ1-2,-,TRBV19,TGTGCCAGTAGTGGACATGGCTATGGCTACACCTTC,CASSGHGYGYTF
14,-,TRBJ1-1,-,TRBV2,TGTGCCAGCAGTCGTCAGGGAGGCGGCACTGAAGCTTTCTTT,CASSRQGGGTEAFF
14,-,TRBJ2-7,TRBD1,TRBV7-9,TGTGCCAGCAGCCTAGGGACAGTCGCCTACGAGCAGTACTTC,CASSLGTVAYEQYF
14,-,TRBJ1-3,-,TRBV14,TGTGCCAGCAGCCAAGAAATTCCAGGAAACACCATATATTTT,CASSQEIPGNTIYF
13,-,TRBJ1-4,TRBD1,TRBV4-2,TGTGCCAGCAGCCCCCGGGACAGTGAAAAACTGTTTTTT,CASSPRDSEKLFF
13,-,TRBJ1-1,TRBD1,TRBV7-2,TGTGCCAGCAGCTGGGACAGGGCTCCTGAAGCTTTCTTT,CASSWDRAPEAFF
15,-,TRBJ1-4,-,TRBV3-1/TRBV3-2,TGTGCCAGCAGCCAAGAATCCAGCGTGAAAGAAAAACTGTTTTTT,CASSQESSVKEKLFF
16,-,TRBJ2-6,-,TRBV2,TGTGCCAGCAGTGTCGAGGGGAGGCCTGGGGCCAACGTCCTGACTTTC,CASSVEGRPGANVLTF
14,-,TRBJ1-1,-,TRBV6-5,TGTGCCAGCAGTTATTACACCGAAGGCAGGGAAGCTTTCTTT,CASSYYTEGREAFF
15,-,TRBJ2-3,TRBD1,TRBV5-1,TGCGCCAGCAGCGGGGGACAGCTTAACACAGATACGCAGTATTTT,CASSGGQLNTDTQYF
19,-,TRBJ1-5,-,TRBV27,TGTGCCAGCAGTTCGAAGCCTAGGACAGCTGTTTATAGCAATCAGCCCCAGCATTTT,CASSSKPRTAVYSNQPQHF